The sample holds a few counts of the clone carrying this T cell receptor beta chain. The antigen is not known. Single viable CD3+CD4+CD8-CD45RO+ cells were sorted as the memory CD4+ T cells. After thawing, CD4+ T cells were positively selected. Study processing details: Out-of-frame sequences were removed, leaving some 2 million distinct TCRbeta sequences. The repertoire was sequenced with immunoSEQ multiplex PCR; TCRdb's copy has only in-frame clones and lacks some. V and J calls and clone size are copied from that table; D and trimming were computed from the DNA. In the table there are about 54,000 clones, about three quarters of which are singletons. This record belongs to a study of memory CD4+ T cells and cytomegalovirus serostatus. Broader study findings: Repertoires predicted CMV serostatus with median bootstrapped AUC of approximately 0.94. Suggested: most of the CMV-linked TCR signature lies in CD4+ memory cells.

Sequencing input: memory CD4+ T cells from blood. The receptor was isolated from an adult in good health and CMV-seropositive.

The CDR3 sequence is CASSFLGRTEAFF. The CDR3 bases are TGTGCCAGCAGCTTTTTGGGACGCACTGAAGCTTTCTTT. The chain uses TRBV7-8 and TRBJ1-1; D perhaps matches TRBD1 (5 bases). The length of the CDR3 is 13 residues. Trimming removed 3 bases at V and 4 bases at J, with 9 bases between. Germline values: CDR1 SGHVS, CDR2 FQNEAQ.